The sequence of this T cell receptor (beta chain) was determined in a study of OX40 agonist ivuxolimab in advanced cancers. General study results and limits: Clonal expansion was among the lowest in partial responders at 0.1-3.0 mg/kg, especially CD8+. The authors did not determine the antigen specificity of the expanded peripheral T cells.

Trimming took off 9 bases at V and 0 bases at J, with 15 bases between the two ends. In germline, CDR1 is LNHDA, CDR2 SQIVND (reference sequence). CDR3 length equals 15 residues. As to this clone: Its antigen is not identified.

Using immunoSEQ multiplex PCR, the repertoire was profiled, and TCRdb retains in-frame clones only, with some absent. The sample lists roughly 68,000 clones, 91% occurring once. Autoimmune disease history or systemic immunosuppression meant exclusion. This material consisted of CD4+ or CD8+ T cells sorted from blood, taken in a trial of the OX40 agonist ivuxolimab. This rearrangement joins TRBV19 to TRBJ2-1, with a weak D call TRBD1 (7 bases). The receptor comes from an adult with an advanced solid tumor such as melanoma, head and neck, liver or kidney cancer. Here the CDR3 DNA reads TGTGCCAGCAGGGGGGACCGGAGCTCCTACAATGAGCAGTTCTTC. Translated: CASRGDRSSYNEQFF.